The entry below describes one TCR beta chain. Distinct nucleotide sequences in the sample also encode this CDR3. The data were taken from a study of blood T cell repertoires in COVID-19. Study as a whole: Some COVID-19 samples were acute and others convalescent; all came from the United States, Italy and Spain. T cells, B-cell-depleted T cells, or PBMCs supplied cDNA or gDNA.

Per the original methods: Amplification from reference gene primers served as the basis for estimated nucleated cell counts. TCRdb's table, derived via immunoSEQ multiplex PCR, lists solely in-frame clones and lacks some. The V and J calls and clone size come from that table; D and trimming were worked out from the DNA. Among a few hundred thousand clones listed, approximately 82% were seen once. Germline CDR1 LNHDA, CDR2 SQIVND (reference sequence). Between the trimmed V and J ends, which lost 0 bases and 1 base, there was a span of 6 bases. The CDR3 length is 14 residues. The TCR originated in a man aged 60-69 years who had recovered from COVID-19. What was sequenced was peripheral blood. The chain joins TRBV19 to TRBJ2-5; possible D gene TRBD1, 6 bases. The DNA of the CDR3 is TGTGCCAGTAGTATAGACAGGGGCCAAGAGACCCAGTACTTC. Its translation is CASSIDRGQETQYF. The variable domain in full, completed from reference TRBV19 and TRBJ2-5, reads DGGITQSPKYLFRKEGQNVTLSCEQNLNHDAMYWYRQDPGQGLRLIYYSQIVNDFQKGDIAEGYSVSREKKESFPLTVTSAQKNPTAFYLCASSIDRGQETQYFGPGTRLLVL.